The rows below give T cell receptor beta chains drawn from one sample of a study of cytomegalovirus exposure and HLA in healthy donors. Measured with immunoSEQ multiplex PCR; TCRdb has only the in-frame clones, and not every one. The data show under 200,000 clones, about 78% seen once. What was sequenced was PBMCs. These TCRs come from a man between 35 and 55 years old in good health and CMV-seronegative. Each CDR3 is given with its conserved first and last residue. D genes are given only for firm matches. Expanded clones get a size class; other rows say once, few or many, or leave the size out.

>TRBJ2-2|-|TRBV19|TRBD2
CASSIVTSGSYGELFF
TGTGCCAGTAGTATAGTCACTAGCGGGAGTTATGGGGAGCTGTTTTTT
>TRBJ1-3|-|TRBV10-3|-
CAISGTGTGNTIYF
TGTGCCATCAGTGGGACCGGGACTGGAAACACCATATATTTT
>TRBJ2-2|once|TRBV5-4|TRBD2
CASSLGTSGRSGELFF
TGTGCCAGCAGCCTCGGGACTAGCGGGAGGTCCGGGGAGCTGTTTTTT
>TRBJ1-2|-|TRBV10-2|-
CASSQGVFNYGYTF
TGCGCCAGCAGTCAAGGGGTCTTCAACTATGGCTACACCTTC
>TRBJ2-4|-|TRBV19|-
CASSIETVRVGKNIQYF
TGTGCCAGTAGTATAGAGACAGTCAGGGTGGGCAAAAACATTCAGTACTTC
>TRBJ1-1|-|TRBV15|-
CATSRVYRPAGTEAFF
TGTGCCACCAGCAGAGTGTATCGTCCGGCGGGCACTGAAGCTTTCTTT
>TRBJ2-7|-|TRBV5-4|-
CASSLGAGSYEQYF
TGTGCCAGCAGCTTGGGGGCGGGGTCCTACGAGCAGTACTTC
>TRBJ1-2|-|TRBV7-8|TRBD1
CASSLALTGARGYTF
TGTGCCAGCAGCTTAGCGTTGACAGGGGCAAGGGGCTACACCTTC
>TRBJ2-7|once|TRBV7-3|-
CASSLGAGSYEQYF
TGTGCCAGCAGCTTAGGAGCAGGGTCCTACGAGCAGTACTTC
>TRBJ2-7|-|TRBV18|-
CASSLGSASSYEQYF
TGTGCCAGCTCACTAGGGAGTGCGAGCTCCTACGAGCAGTACTTC
>TRBJ2-3|-|TRBV2|TRBD2
CASSGGAGEETQYF
TGTGCCAGCAGTGGGGGAGCGGGGGAGGAGACGCAGTATTTT
>TRBJ2-7|-|TRBV28|TRBD1
CASSSGGTGGYEQYF
TGTGCCAGCAGTTCCGGCGGGACAGGGGGCTACGAGCAGTACTTC
>TRBJ1-4|once|TRBV5-1|TRBD1
CASSLRTGPVGKLFF
TGCGCCAGCAGCTTAAGGACAGGGCCTGTCGGCAAACTGTTTTTT
>TRBJ2-5|-|TRBV5-6|-
CASSFLWREEDETQYF
TGTGCCAGCAGCTTTCTGTGGCGGGAAGAGGATGAGACCCAGTACTTC
>TRBJ1-5|-|TRBV30|-
CAWSQGTSNQPQHF
TGTGCCTGGTCCCAGGGGACTAGCAATCAGCCCCAGCATTTT
>TRBJ2-6|-|TRBV19|-
CASSIAGARQTQTGANVLTF
TGTGCCAGTAGTATTGCTGGAGCTAGACAGACCCAGACTGGGGCCAACGTCCTGACTTTC
>TRBJ2-4|-|TRBV7-9|-
CASSFSEDGSVKNIQYF
TGTGCCAGCAGCTTCAGCGAAGACGGGAGTGTCAAAAACATTCAGTACTTC
>TRBJ1-1|-|TRBV4-3|-
CASSPKLDSENTEAFF
TGCGCCAGCAGCCCGAAATTGGACAGTGAGAACACTGAAGCTTTCTTT
>TRBJ2-3|-|TRBV21-1|-
CASSKRGHTDTQYF
TGTGCCAGCAGCAAGAGAGGCCACACAGATACGCAGTATTTT
>TRBJ2-7|-|TRBV7-9|-
CASSVLGGSYEQYF
TGTGCCAGCAGCGTTCTCGGGGGCTCCTACGAGCAGTACTTC
>TRBJ2-3|few|TRBV5-1|-
CATEAGDSFGTDTQYF
TGCGCCACCGAGGCCGGAGATTCTTTCGGCACAGATACGCAGTATTTT
>TRBJ2-7|-|TRBV19|TRBD1
CASSMVPGGGEQYF
TGTGCCAGTAGTATGGTCCCAGGGGGTGGCGAGCAGTACTTC
>TRBJ1-5|-|TRBV6-4|-
CASSEWGGGGQPQHF
TGTGCCAGCAGTGAATGGGGGGGCGGGGGTCAGCCCCAGCATTTT
>TRBJ1-5|once|TRBV6-1|-
CASSEFGRLNSNQPQHF
TGTGCCAGCAGTGAATTTGGCAGATTAAATAGCAATCAGCCCCAGCATTTT
>TRBJ1-1|few|TRBV6-6|-
CASSRGNTEAFF
TGTGCCAGCAGCCGGGGGAACACTGAAGCTTTCTTT
>TRBJ2-5|once|TRBV5-4|-
CASSFFQEEETQYF
TGTGCCAGCAGCTTCTTTCAGGAGGAAGAGACCCAGTACTTC
>TRBJ1-1|-|TRBV20-1|TRBD1
CSAPGGREAFF
TGCAGTGCTCCAGGGGGGCGTGAAGCTTTCTTT
>TRBJ2-7|-|TRBV6-1|-
CASSEVDSGYEQYF
TGTGCCAGCAGTGAGGTGGACAGCGGCTACGAGCAGTACTTC
>TRBJ2-1|-|TRBV5-1|TRBD2
CASSVLGSGGISEQFF
TGCGCCAGCAGCGTCCTGGGAAGCGGGGGAATATCTGAGCAGTTCTTC
>TRBJ2-1|-|TRBV7-9|TRBD2
CASSLLTSGRTSDEQFF
TGTGCCAGCAGCTTATTGACTAGCGGACGCACCAGCGATGAGCAGTTCTTC
>TRBJ1-3|-|TRBV2|TRBD1
CASSENRGGNTIYF
TGTGCCAGCAGTGAAAACAGGGGCGGAAACACCATATATTTT